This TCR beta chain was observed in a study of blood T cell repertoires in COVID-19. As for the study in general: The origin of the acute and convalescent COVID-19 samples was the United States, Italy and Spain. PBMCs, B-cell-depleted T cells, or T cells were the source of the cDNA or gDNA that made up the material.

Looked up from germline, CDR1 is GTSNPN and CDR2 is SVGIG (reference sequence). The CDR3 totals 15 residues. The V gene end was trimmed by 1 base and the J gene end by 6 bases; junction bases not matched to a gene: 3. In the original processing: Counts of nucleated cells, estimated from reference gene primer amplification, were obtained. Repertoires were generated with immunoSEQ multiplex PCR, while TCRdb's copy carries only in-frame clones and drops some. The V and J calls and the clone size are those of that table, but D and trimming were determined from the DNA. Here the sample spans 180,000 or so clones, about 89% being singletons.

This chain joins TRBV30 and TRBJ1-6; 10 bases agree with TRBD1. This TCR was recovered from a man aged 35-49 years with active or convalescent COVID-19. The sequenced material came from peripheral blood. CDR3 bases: TGTGCCTGGAGTGCGGGACAGGGGCTTAATTCACCCCTCCACTTT. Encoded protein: CAWSAGQGLNSPLHF.